This record covers a single T cell receptor beta chain. This entry is derived from a study of blood T cell repertoires in COVID-19. About the study: Acute and convalescent COVID-19 samples came from the United States, Italy and Spain. The cDNA or gDNA used as material had been derived from T cells, B-cell-depleted T cells, or PBMCs.

CDR1 SGDLS and CDR2 YYNGEE come from the germline V gene. Between the trimmed V and J ends, which lost 0 bases and 5 bases, there was a span of 14 bases. This CDR3 comprises 15 residues. Authors' methods: For nucleated cells, counts were estimated from reference gene primer amplification. TCRdb keeps only in-frame clones here, not all; method: immunoSEQ multiplex PCR. V and J calls and clone size are copied from that table; D and trimming were computed from the DNA. The sample has approximately 210,000 clones, 80% to 90% seen once. V is TRBV9 and J is TRBJ1-1; possibly TRBD1 for D (5 bases). This clonotype was sampled from a woman between 50 and 59 years old with active or convalescent COVID-19. The sequenced sample consisted of peripheral blood. The CDR3 protein is CASSVGQGSGTEAFF. Here the CDR3 DNA reads TGTGCCAGCAGCGTAGGTCAGGGAAGTGGAACTGAAGCTTTCTTT.